This entry lists 15 T cell receptor beta chains sequenced from one sample in a study of OX40 agonist ivuxolimab in advanced cancers. TCRdb's copy holds only in-frame clones and misses some; the assay was immunoSEQ multiplex PCR. Of some 45,000 clones detected, more than 75% appear once; the ten largest clones hold 30% to 45%. The sample was CD4+ or CD8+ T cells sorted from blood, taken in a trial of the OX40 agonist ivuxolimab. Source of these receptors: an adult with an advanced solid tumor such as melanoma, head and neck, liver or kidney cancer.

The rearrangement joins TRBV7-9 to TRBJ2-1, with D possibly being TRBD1 (5 bases). The germline V gene has CDR1 SEHNR and CDR2 FQNEAQ (reference sequence). The CDR3 runs 16 residues. V was shortened by 0 bases and J by 7 bases, with 16 bases between the two germline ends. For the CDR3, the DNA is TGTGCCAGCAGCTTAGCGGTCAGGGTGGTCTTGAATGAGCAGTTCTTC. The encoded protein is CASSLAVRVVLNEQFF.

J is TRBJ2-3 and V is TRBV7-2; 9 bases agree with TRBD2. Germline CDR1 SGHTA, CDR2 FQGNSA. The length of the CDR3 is 16 residues. V lost 5 bases to trimming and J lost 4 bases; unmatched junction nucleotides: 10. CDR3 bases: TGTGCCAGCAGCGAAGCCGCGGGGGGGCCAGCAGATACGCAGTATTTT. It yields the protein CASSEAAGGPADTQYF. Supplemented by reference TRBV7-2 and TRBJ2-3, the full variable domain reads GAGVSQSPSNKVTEKGKDVELRCDPISGHTALYWYRQSLGQGLEFLIYFQGNSAPDKSGLPSDRFSAERTGGSVSTLTIQRTQQEDSAVYLCASSEAAGGPADTQYFGPGTRLTVL.

The chain employs TRBV18 and TRBJ2-7, with 14 bases that match TRBD2. Germline V CDR1 and CDR2: KGHSH, LQKENI. The J segment lost 4 bases and the V segment lost 5 bases, leaving 13 bases of the junction unmatched. CDR3 size: 18 residues. The CDR3 spells CASSAGLAGGTITYEQYF. The CDR3 DNA follows: TGTGCCAGCTCAGCAGGACTAGCGGGGGGAACCATCACATACGAGCAGTACTTC.

This sequence joins TRBV2 and TRBJ2-7; D tentatively fits TRBD1 or TRBD2 (6 bases each). The germline CDR1 and CDR2 sequences are SNHLY and FYNNEI. The CDR3 length is 14 residues. V was pared by 6 bases and J by 1 base, with 13 bases between. The CDR3 bases are TGTGCCAGCAGCTGGGGGGCCTTATCCTACGAGCAGTACTTC. Protein sequence: CASSWGALSYEQYF.

The J gene is TRBJ2-5, the V gene TRBV11-2, with D possibly TRBD2 on 6 matching bases. V lost 4 bases, J lost 2 bases, and 14 bases lay in between. Germline CDR1 reads SGHAT; CDR2 reads FQNNGV. The CDR3 loop spans 15 amino acids. DNA of the CDR3: TGTGCCAGCAGCTCCCGATGGGAGGTACAAGAGACCCAGTACTTC. Translation gives CASSSRWEVQETQYF.

This chain uses TRBV19 with TRBJ2-3, with 9 nucleotides matching TRBD1. The CDR3 contains 15 residues. The V gene end was trimmed by 4 bases and the J gene end by 4 bases; junction bases not matched to a gene: 6. Germline V lookup: CDR1 LNHDA, CDR2 SQIVND (reference sequence). This CDR3 reads CASSRTGDLADTQYF. CDR3 DNA sequence: TGTGCCAGTAGTAGGACAGGGGATTTGGCAGATACGCAGTATTTT. The complete variable domain, with remaining parts taken from reference TRBV19 and TRBJ2-3, reads DGGITQSPKYLFRKEGQNVTLSCEQNLNHDAMYWYRQDPGQGLRLIYYSQIVNDFQKGDIAEGYSVSREKKESFPLTVTSAQKNPTAFYLCASSRTGDLADTQYFGPGTRLTVL.

In its sample, this clone was seen a few times. The rearrangement uses TRBV4-1 and TRBJ2-3, with D tentatively TRBD1 (7 bases). Germline CDR1 reads MGHRA; CDR2 reads YSYEKL. Trimming stripped 1 base from V and 0 bases from J, with 14 bases between. The CDR3 length is 17 residues. The CDR3 DNA sequence: TGCGCCAGCAGCCAAGTAGGGGGCGGGGCGAGCACAGATACGCAGTATTTT. This gives the protein CASSQVGGGASTDTQYF.

This clone was seen only once. The chain uses TRBV5-5 and TRBJ1-2; D gene uncertain. Trimming removed 0 bases from V and 9 bases from J, with 12 bases in between. Germline V lookup: CDR1 SGHKS, CDR2 YYEKEE (reference sequence). The CDR3 consists of 13 residues. The CDR3 DNA is TGTGCCAGCAGCTTGGTCCCGGGAAAGCGCTACACCTTC. This gives the protein CASSLVPGKRYTF.

The genes are TRBV4-1 and TRBJ2-6; D is ambiguous. The CDR3 extends over 18 amino acids. In germline, CDR1 is MGHRA, CDR2 YSYEKL. Between the trimmed V and J ends, which lost 0 bases and 0 bases, there was a span of 12 bases. The CDR3 DNA follows: TGCGCCAGCAGCCAAGATCTGGGCGGCAGCTCTGGGGCCAACGTCCTGACTTTC. Its protein is CASSQDLGGSSGANVLTF.

The chain recombines TRBV28 with TRBJ2-7; 12 bases are shared with TRBD2. Per the germline V gene, CDR1 is MDHEN and CDR2 is SYDVKM. The CDR3 is 15 amino acids. V lost 4 bases and J lost 5; bases outside the gene matches: 6. CDR3 in amino acids: CASSSPLAGGDEQYF. CDR3 DNA sequence: TGTGCCAGCAGTTCCCCCCTAGCGGGGGGGGACGAGCAGTACTTC.

This clone has more than one count but fewer than ten. Other DNA sequences in this specimen translate into the identical CDR3. V gene TRBV18 combines with J gene TRBJ1-1; TRBD1 agrees at 11 bases. This CDR3 region has 14 residues. Germline CDR1 and CDR2: KGHSH and LQKENI. V lost 2 bases, J lost 4 bases, and 0 bases stayed unmatched. CDR3 in amino acids: CASSPGTGGTEAFF. The CDR3 coding sequence is TGTGCCAGCTCACCAGGGACAGGGGGCACTGAAGCTTTCTTT.

The rearrangement links TRBV18 to TRBJ1-2; 7 nucleotides agree with TRBD1. The CDR3 is 15 amino acids. V shed 1 base and J 4 bases; nucleotides not matched to a gene: 6. Germline CDR1 reads KGHSH; CDR2 reads LQKENI. The DNA for the CDR3 is TGTGCCAGCTCACCACTGGAGACAGGGACCTATGGCTACACCTTC. It encodes CASSPLETGTYGYTF.

The rearrangement joins TRBV6-5 to TRBJ1-1, with 8 nucleotides matching TRBD1. Germline loops: CDR1 MNHEY, CDR2 SVGAGI. With 1 base clipped from V and 7 bases from J, the junction kept 2 bases outside the gene matches. This CDR3 comprises 13 residues. The CDR3 DNA reads TGTGCCAGCAGTTACTACAGGGGGGGTGAAGCTTTCTTT. Its protein is CASSYYRGGEAFF.

The V gene is TRBV29-1, the J gene TRBJ2-1; TRBD1 aligns across 11 bases. After removal of 6 bases from V and 8 bases from J, the junction contained 6 bases not matched to a gene. CDR3 length: 13 amino acids. Germline assignment: CDR1 SQVTM and CDR2 ANQGSEA. In DNA form, the CDR3 reads TGCAGCGTATCGGGACAGGGGGAATATGAGCAGTTCTTC. Its translation is CSVSGQGEYEQFF.

The chain recombines TRBV7-3 with TRBJ1-2; TRBD1 matches 8 bases. J gave up 7 bases and V 5 bases, and 15 bases lay outside the gene matches. The CDR3 is 16 residues long. Germline lookup yields CDR1 SGHTA and CDR2 FQGTGA. The CDR3 region is CASSAGGQGARVGYTF. In DNA, the CDR3 is TGTGCCAGCAGCGCGGGGGGCCAGGGGGCACGGGTTGGCTACACCTTC.